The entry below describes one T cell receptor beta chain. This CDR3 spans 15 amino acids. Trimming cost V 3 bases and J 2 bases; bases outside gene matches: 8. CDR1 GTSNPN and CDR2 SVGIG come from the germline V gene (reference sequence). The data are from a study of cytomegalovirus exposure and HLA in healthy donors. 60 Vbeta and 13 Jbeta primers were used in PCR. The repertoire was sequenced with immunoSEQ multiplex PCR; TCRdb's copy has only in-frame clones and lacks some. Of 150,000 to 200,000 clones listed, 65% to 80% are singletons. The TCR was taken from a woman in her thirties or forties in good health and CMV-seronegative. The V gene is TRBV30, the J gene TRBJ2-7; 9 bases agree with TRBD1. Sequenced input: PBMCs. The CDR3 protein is CAWSAGDRGAYEQYF. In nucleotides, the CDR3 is TGTGCCTGGAGCGCCGGAGACAGGGGGGCCTACGAGCAGTACTTC.